A selection of T cell receptor beta chains follows, all from one sample in a study of T cells of healthy individuals. MiXCR, applied by TCRdb to the 5' RACE reads, yields one record per CDR3 protein. Of around 98,000 distinct CDR3 sequences in the sample, approximately 15% were seen once. The receptors were sampled from a human donor in good health. Both conserved end residues are part of each CDR3. A D gene is named only where the DNA matches it firmly. For some rows the clone size is stated as once, few or many, or as a class when expanded; others skip it.

>14|TRBV7-1|TRBJ1-1|TRBD1|once
TGTGCCAGCAGCTCAGACGGGACAGAGAGTGAAGCTTTCTTT
CASSSDGTESEAFF
>15|TRBV7-2|TRBJ1-5|.|.
TGTGCCAGCAGCTTAGGAGGGAGGACCAATCAGCCCCAGCATTTT
CASSLGGRTNQPQHF
>15|TRBV12-3/TRBV12-4|TRBJ1-5|.|.
TGTGCCAGCAGTTTACAGGGGATGACAGAACAGCCCCAGCATTTT
CASSLQGMTEQPQHF
>15|TRBV28|TRBJ2-5|TRBD1|many
TGTGCCAGCAGCCCCGGGACAGTCCGGCGGGAGACCCAGTACTTC
CASSPGTVRRETQYF
>15|TRBV4-1|TRBJ2-7|TRBD1|.
TGCGCCAGCAGCCACCCGGGACAGGCGACCTACGAGCAGTACTTC
CASSHPGQATYEQYF
>14|TRBV20-1|TRBJ2-7|.|many
TGCAGTGCTACACCCTATATGGGATCCTACGAGCAGTACTTC
CSATPYMGSYEQYF
>14|TRBV5-1|TRBJ2-2|TRBD1|few
TGCGCCAGCAGCAAAGACAGGGGTGCCGGGGAGCTGTTTTTT
CASSKDRGAGELFF
>14|TRBV28|TRBJ2-3|TRBD1|.
TGTGCCAGCAGGCTGACAGGGGAGGCAGATACGCAGTATTTT
CASRLTGEADTQYF
>15|TRBV5-1|TRBJ2-7|.|few
TGCGCCAGCAGCCTAACCGGGACACTTTCCTACGAGCAGTACTTC
CASSLTGTLSYEQYF
>12|TRBV20-1|TRBJ1-1|.|many
TGCAGTGCTCTCTTCCGAAACACTGAAGCTTTCTTT
CSALFRNTEAFF
>16|TRBV4-3|TRBJ2-7|TRBD2|few
TGCGCCAGCAGCCAAGACCCCTCTAGCGGGAGTAGCGAGCAGTACTTC
CASSQDPSSGSSEQYF